The entry below describes one T cell receptor (beta chain). The assay was immunoSEQ multiplex PCR, and TCRdb's table has in-frame clones only and misses some. The sample carries about 390,000 clones, 80% to 90% recorded once. Participant-given clinical history determined each cohort assignment. This entry comes from a study of blood T cell repertoires in COVID-19. Germline CDR1 MGHRA, CDR2 YSYEKL. Deletions cut 4 bases from V and 5 bases from J, with 14 bases between. This CDR3 contains 14 residues. Material: PBMCs or T cells enriched from blood (not recorded which). The clonotype originates from a woman between 45 and 65 years old who had recovered from COVID-19. The chain uses TRBV4-1 and TRBJ1-1; the D is unclear. The CDR3 reads CASSLLGSGTEAFF. For the CDR3, the DNA is TGCGCCAGCAGCCTTTTAGGATCCGGGACTGAAGCTTTCTTT.